The sequence of this T cell receptor (beta chain) was determined in a study of T cell repertoires in cytomegalovirus infection. Study context: From public TCR beta signatures came an indication of both CMV infection and matching HLA type.

TCRdb reanalysed the reads using MiXCR and keeps one entry per CDR3 protein. The data hold around 100,000 distinct CDR3 sequences, with about 17% observed a single time. Study-wide results and limits: HLA-C-restricted CMV-specific TCR beta clonotypes were dominant in the ex vivo response.

This clonotype was seen repeatedly, ten times or more. Its antigen is as yet unknown. The junction had 16 bases not matched to a gene; V was cut back by 7 bases and J by 6 bases. The CDR3 spans 16 residues. Germline CDR1 is SQVTM and CDR2 is ANQGSEA. Sequenced material: PBMCs. The clonotype was recovered from a human donor in good health (CMV status not recorded). Some clones in this sample may be carry-over from other donors' samples. The rearrangement links TRBV29-1 to TRBJ2-7, with TRBD1 matching over 12 bases. The chain's CDR3 is CSAAGTGGIKVREQYF. As DNA, the CDR3 is TGCAGCGCAGCCGGGACAGGGGGCATAAAAGTTCGCGAGCAGTACTTC.